The clone carrying this T cell receptor beta chain was observed many times. This sample was included in a study of Graves' ophthalmopathy and Graves' hyperthyroidism. Study context: Sampling took place at initial diagnosis, with peripheral blood obtained before any treatment.

Diagnosis used clinical symptoms, serum thyroxine, TRAb, thyroid ultrasound and orbital computed tomography. Investigators amplified TCR beta CDR3 regions from RNA transcripts. The first-round RT-PCR employed HTBI primers together with the Qiagen OneStep RT-PCR kit. A multiplex PCR was then performed as the second round. A single record per CDR3 protein comes from TCRdb applying MiXCR to the multiplex PCR reads. Of 740,000 or so distinct CDR3 sequences listed, 35% to 50% are singletons. The source material was peripheral blood. This sequence originates from an adult man with Graves' ophthalmopathy.

The CDR3 sequence is CSAPRGPTRNTEAFF. The CDR3 DNA reads TGCAGCGCCCCGAGGGGGCCCACGAGGAACACTGAAGCTTTCTTT. The gene calls are TRBV29-1 and TRBJ1-1; 7 nucleotides match TRBD1. Germline V lookup: CDR1 SQVTM, CDR2 ANQGSEA. The V gene end was trimmed by 7 bases and the J gene end by 1 base; junction bases not matched to a gene: 12. The CDR3 is 15 residues long.